This T cell receptor (beta chain) comes out of a study of blood T cell repertoires in COVID-19. Assay: immunoSEQ multiplex PCR; the TCRdb copy retains only in-frame clones and omits some. The sample has about 54,000 clones, around 90% seen once; the top ten hold 6.5% to 8%. Sample: peripheral blood. This receptor was obtained from a man aged 45-65 years with active COVID-19.

The CDR3 DNA follows: TGTGCCAGCAGCGCCACAGGGGACACTGAAGCTTTCTTT. Its protein is CASSATGDTEAFF. This chain connects TRBV7-3 to TRBJ1-1; TRBD1 agrees at 7 bases. J was trimmed by 3 bases and V by 5 bases; bases with no gene match: 3. CDR1 is SGHTA and CDR2 is FQGTGA in the germline V gene. The CDR3 has 13 amino acids.